A selection of T cell receptor beta chains follows, all from one sample in a study of shared clonotypes between healthy human individuals. Repertoires were generated with immunoSEQ multiplex PCR, while TCRdb's copy carries only in-frame clones and drops some. Among 2 million to 2.5 million clones listed, 85% to 95% were seen once. Sequencing used naive CD4+ T cells from PBMCs. The receptors derive from a man between 18 and 35 years old in good health. Some clones in this sample may be carry-over from other donors' samples. Both conserved end residues are part of each CDR3. D genes are given only for firm matches. Where a row states a size, it is once, few, many or the class of an expanded clone; other rows omit it.

d_call,j_call,v_call,clone_size,cdr3_aa,cdr3_nt
TRBD1,TRBJ1-4,TRBV2,.,CASGRGTGREKLFF,TGTGCCAGTGGGAGGGGGACAGGGAGAGAAAAACTGTTTTTT
.,TRBJ1-2,TRBV30,.,CAWRWGHVRTNYGYTF,TGTGCCTGGAGGTGGGGCCACGTGCGAACTAACTATGGCTACACCTTC
.,TRBJ2-7,TRBV28,.,CASSFFPGNSYEQYF,TGTGCCAGCAGTTTCTTTCCGGGGAACTCCTACGAGCAGTACTTC
.,TRBJ1-4,TRBV4-2,once,CASSEIPHRESNEKLFF,TGTGCCAGCAGCGAGATACCACACCGGGAATCTAATGAAAAACTGTTTTTT
.,TRBJ1-5,TRBV30,.,CAWSVRQAQPQHF,TGTGCCTGGAGTGTCCGGCAGGCGCAGCCCCAGCATTTT
.,TRBJ1-2,TRBV9,.,CASSVALGRGYGYTF,TGTGCCAGCAGCGTAGCCCTGGGCAGGGGCTATGGCTACACCTTC
TRBD1,TRBJ2-7,TRBV7-2,.,CASSSQGAGYEQYF,TGTGCCAGCAGCTCCCAGGGGGCAGGATACGAGCAGTACTTC
.,TRBJ1-5,TRBV2,few,CASRPGGVHQPQHF,TGTGCCAGCAGACCGGGCGGAGTTCATCAGCCCCAGCATTTT
.,TRBJ1-5,TRBV2,.,CASSGTGNQPQHF,TGTGCCAGCAGTGGGACGGGCAATCAGCCCCAGCATTTT
.,TRBJ1-1,TRBV29-1,.,CSASDGTEAFF,TGCAGCGCCTCTGACGGGACTGAAGCTTTCTTT
.,TRBJ1-3,TRBV6-6,.,CASSPQGRSGNTIYF,TGTGCCAGCAGCCCCCAGGGTCGCTCTGGAAACACCATATATTTT
TRBD2,TRBJ2-7,TRBV28,.,CASSLPWGGSGHEQYF,TGTGCCAGCAGCCTCCCCTGGGGAGGGTCAGGCCACGAGCAGTACTTC
.,TRBJ2-7,TRBV27,.,CASSLRSGVAVEQYF,TGTGCCAGCAGTTTACGTTCCGGGGTAGCGGTCGAGCAGTACTTC
.,TRBJ1-1,TRBV18,.,CASSPGLNTEAFF,TGTGCCAGCTCACCAGGGCTGAACACTGAAGCTTTCTTT
.,TRBJ1-2,TRBV7-9,.,CASSLAAVDYGYTF,TGTGCCAGCAGCTTAGCTGCAGTGGACTATGGCTACACCTTC
.,TRBJ2-7,TRBV4-3,.,CASSQDLVSPYEQYF,TGCGCCAGCAGCCAAGACTTGGTCAGTCCCTACGAGCAGTACTTC
.,TRBJ2-1,TRBV7-2,.,CASSARRGSGYNEQFF,TGTGCCAGCAGCGCCCGTCGGGGGAGCGGATACAATGAGCAGTTCTTC
.,TRBJ1-4,TRBV6-6,.,CASRMDGFWSVPDF,TGTGCCAGCAGGATGGACGGTTTTTGGAGTGTTCCCGATTTT
TRBD2,TRBJ2-1,TRBV5-1,.,CASSLTDGGSVNNEQFF,TGCGCCAGCAGTCTCACTGATGGCGGGAGTGTGAACAATGAGCAGTTCTTC
.,TRBJ1-1,TRBV28,.,CASSPHYRDGEAFF,TGTGCCAGCAGCCCCCACTACAGGGATGGTGAAGCTTTCTTT
.,TRBJ1-4,TRBV5-1,once,CASSLGRVNEKLFF,TGCGCCAGCAGCTTGGGAAGGGTTAATGAAAAACTGTTTTTT
TRBD2,TRBJ2-7,TRBV4-3,.,CASSQGGRSEQYF,TGCGCCAGCAGCCAGGGCGGGAGATCCGAGCAGTACTTC
TRBD1,TRBJ2-7,TRBV5-1,.,CASSATGTGIYEQYF,TGCGCCAGCAGCGCGACCGGGACAGGGATCTACGAGCAGTACTTC
TRBD2,TRBJ2-3,TRBV9,.,CASSVSGRDTQYF,TGTGCCAGCAGCGTTAGCGGGAGAGATACGCAGTATTTT
.,TRBJ2-5,TRBV18,.,CASSPGLGRETQYF,TGTGCCAGCTCACCGGGCCTCGGGCGAGAGACCCAGTACTTC
TRBD1,TRBJ2-1,TRBV5-4,.,CASAVGTGFSDEQFF,TGTGCCAGCGCAGTCGGGACAGGGTTTTCGGATGAGCAGTTCTTC
.,TRBJ2-5,TRBV7-3,.,CASGAGGTETQYF,TGTGCCAGCGGGGCAGGCGGAACAGAGACCCAGTACTTC
.,TRBJ2-7,TRBV7-2,.,CASSFDETYEQYF,TGTGCCAGCAGCTTTGACGAGACCTACGAGCAGTACTTC
.,TRBJ2-1,TRBV5-5,.,CASSLAYPGTGYEQFF,TGTGCCAGCAGCTTGGCGTATCCCGGGACTGGATATGAGCAGTTCTTC
TRBD1,TRBJ2-3,TRBV5-1,.,CASSRIGTADTQYF,TGCGCCAGCAGCCGAATCGGGACAGCAGATACGCAGTATTTT
TRBD2,TRBJ2-3,TRBV4-1,.,CASSLGTSGTDTQYF,TGCGCCAGCAGCCTCGGGACTAGCGGCACAGATACGCAGTATTTT
.,TRBJ1-5,TRBV6-1,.,CASIKGGNQPQHF,TGTGCCAGCATCAAGGGCGGGAATCAGCCCCAGCATTTT
TRBD2,TRBJ2-1,TRBV10-1,.,CASSGTSGTAGDEQFF,TGCGCCAGCAGTGGAACTAGCGGGACGGCTGGCGATGAGCAGTTCTTC
TRBD1,TRBJ2-7,TRBV5-8,.,CASSPWARGLTNSYEQYF,TGTGCCAGCAGCCCGTGGGCCAGGGGGCTGACCAATTCCTACGAGCAGTACTTC
TRBD1,TRBJ2-2,TRBV7-3,.,CASSLTGGSGELFF,TGTGCCAGCAGCTTGACAGGGGGCAGCGGGGAGCTGTTTTTT
.,TRBJ2-7,TRBV27,once,CASSLGQTYEQYF,TGTGCCAGCAGTTTAGGACAGACCTACGAGCAGTACTTC
.,TRBJ1-2,TRBV28,.,CASRLQNYGYTF,TGTGCCAGCAGACTCCAAAACTATGGCTACACCTTC
.,TRBJ1-2,TRBV6-5,.,CASRKNYGYTF,TGTGCCAGCAGGAAAAACTATGGCTACACCTTC
TRBD1,TRBJ2-7,TRBV2,.,CASSEDRGDEQYF,TGTGCCAGCAGTGAAGACAGGGGAGACGAGCAGTACTTC
.,TRBJ2-2,TRBV5-4,.,CASSLDGTQTGELFF,TGTGCCAGCAGCTTGGATGGTACCCAGACCGGGGAGCTGTTTTTT
.,TRBJ2-2,TRBV28,.,CASLDGSGELFF,TGTGCCAGCCTAGACGGTAGCGGGGAGCTGTTTTTT
.,TRBJ1-5,TRBV6-4,.,CASARETGMPQHF,TGTGCCAGTGCCCGGGAAACCGGGATGCCCCAGCATTTT
.,TRBJ1-1,TRBV5-1,.,CASSLAAATEAFF,TGCGCCAGCAGCTTGGCCGCAGCCACTGAAGCTTTCTTT
.,TRBJ1-1,TRBV9,.,CASSVVGSNTEAFF,TGTGCCAGCAGCGTAGTAGGGAGTAACACTGAAGCTTTCTTT
TRBD1,TRBJ1-1,TRBV29-1,.,CSVVRGLDTEAFF,TGCAGCGTTGTGAGGGGGCTAGACACTGAAGCTTTCTTT
.,TRBJ2-7,TRBV18,.,CASSPPSRDEQYF,TGTGCCAGCTCACCACCGTCCAGAGACGAGCAGTACTTC
.,TRBJ1-2,TRBV11-2,.,CATVGVRPEDYTF,TGTGCCACCGTCGGGGTGCGCCCCGAGGACTACACCTTC
TRBD1,TRBJ2-2,TRBV7-7,once,CASSPRTGNTGELFF,TGTGCCAGCAGCCCTCGGACAGGGAACACCGGGGAGCTGTTTTTT
TRBD1,TRBJ1-2,TRBV27,few,CASSSRDRANYGYTF,TGTGCCAGCAGTTCCCGGGACAGAGCTAACTATGGCTACACCTTC